This TCR beta chain was captured by sequencing in a study of T cell responses to AZD1222 COVID-19 vaccine. General study findings and limits: It should be noted that donors were predominantly white British and more often female, and clonal diversity was possibly underestimated. Two AZD1222 doses significantly raised spike-specific TCR breadth and depth over controls.

Assay: immunoSEQ multiplex PCR; the TCRdb copy retains only in-frame clones and omits some. The sample has around 220,000 clones, around 94% seen once. As concerns this clone: Its specificity is not known.

This material consisted of peripheral blood, taken 28 days after the second dose of the MenACWY control vaccine. The source of this sequence is an adult who received the MenACWY meningococcal vaccine as a control.

The CDR3 DNA reads as TGTGCCAGCAGTTTTGGCGTACAAGAGACCCAGTACTTC. Its translation is CASSFGVQETQYF. The rearrangement uses TRBV12-3 or TRBV12-4 and TRBJ2-5, with D unresolved. Trimming left V 3 bases short and J 2 bases short, with 7 bases between. The CDR3 runs to 13 residues.